This T cell receptor beta chain came from a study of CD4+ T cells in melanoma. Study-wide points: In melanoma, neoantigen-specific CD4+ T cells reportedly differed in differentiation state.

Germline loops: CDR1 SGHNT, CDR2 YYREEE (reference sequence). Trimming took 4 bases from V and 6 from J; bases not matched to a gene: 12. This CDR3 is built from 15 residues. Produced via immunoSEQ multiplex PCR; TCRdb's table is partial and in-frame only. The sample shows 9,500 to 11,000 clones, nearly 80% of them seen only once. As concerns this clone: Its antigen is unidentified.

This rearrangement joins TRBV5-4 to TRBJ1-2; 7 positions match TRBD1. This receptor was obtained from a human donor with melanoma. The sample was cells from a culture (not recorded whether cultured in vitro). Here the CDR3 DNA reads TGTGCCAGCAGCCGTGGGACAGAGACCCAAAATGGCTACACCTTC. It encodes CASSRGTETQNGYTF.